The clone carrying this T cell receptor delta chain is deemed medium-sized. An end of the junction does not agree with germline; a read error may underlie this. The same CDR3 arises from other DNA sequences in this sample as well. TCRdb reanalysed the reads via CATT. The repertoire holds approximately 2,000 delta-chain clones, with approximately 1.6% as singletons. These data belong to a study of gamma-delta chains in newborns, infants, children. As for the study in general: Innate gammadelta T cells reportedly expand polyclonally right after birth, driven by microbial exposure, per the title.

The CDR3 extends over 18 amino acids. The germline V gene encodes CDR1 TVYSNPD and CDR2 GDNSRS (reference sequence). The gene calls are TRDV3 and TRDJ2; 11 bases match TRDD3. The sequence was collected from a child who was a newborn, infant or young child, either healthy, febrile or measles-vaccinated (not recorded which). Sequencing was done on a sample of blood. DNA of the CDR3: TGTGCCTCCTACCCACTGGGGGATATGTCAGCTTTGACAGCACAACTCTTTTTT. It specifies CASYPLGDMSALTAQLFF.